This is a list of T cell receptor beta chains from one sample in a study of blood T cell repertoires in COVID-19. Sequenced by immunoSEQ multiplex PCR; TCRdb stores in-frame clones only, minus some. The sample includes around 60,000 clones, 75% to 95% of them seen just once. Sequenced material: peripheral blood. All receptors come from a man between 60 and 70 years old with acute or convalescent COVID-19. Each CDR3 is given with its conserved first and last residue. Fields, in order: V gene, clone size, D gene, J gene, CDR3 protein, CDR3 DNA. A D gene is named only where the DNA matches it firmly. A clone size is listed for some rows: how often the clone was seen (once, few, many), or a class if it is expanded.

TRBV6-4	.	TRBD2	TRBJ2-3	CASSPTSGSSYTQYF	TGTGCCAGCAGCCCGACTAGCGGGAGTAGCTATACGCAGTATTTT
TRBV2	.	TRBD1	TRBJ1-1	CASILPGTGNTEAFF	TGTGCCAGCATCCTCCCCGGGACAGGGAACACTGAAGCTTTCTTT
TRBV7-3	.	.	TRBJ1-1	CASSLSHKNTEAFF	TGTGCCAGCAGCTTGAGTCATAAGAACACTGAAGCTTTCTTT
TRBV19	.	TRBD1	TRBJ1-2	CASSGQGAADYGYTF	TGTGCCAGTAGTGGCCAGGGGGCGGCCGACTATGGCTACACCTTC
TRBV12-5	.	.	TRBJ2-1	CASRPELQGLGDNEQFF	TGTGCTAGTCGTCCCGAACTCCAGGGGTTGGGCGACAATGAGCAGTTCTTC
TRBV7-8	.	.	TRBJ2-5	CASSHLLEAQYF	TGTGCCAGCAGTCACCTGCTGGAAGCGCAGTACTTC
TRBV7-2	.	.	TRBJ1-1	CASSLNGVNLEAFF	TGTGCCAGCAGCTTAAACGGGGTGAACCTTGAAGCTTTCTTT
TRBV19	.	.	TRBJ2-5	CASSAGAVSRTQYF	TGTGCCAGTAGTGCAGGGGCGGTTAGTCGGACCCAGTACTTC
TRBV12-1	.	.	TRBJ2-5	CASSFGFGLAVWAQYF	TGTGCCAGCAGCTTTGGGTTCGGACTAGCGGTTTGGGCCCAGTACTTC
TRBV14	.	TRBD1	TRBJ1-6	CASSHLASSGQGNSPLHF	TGTGCCAGCAGCCACCTCGCTTCTTCGGGACAGGGGAATTCACCCCTCCACTTT
TRBV20-1	.	TRBD2	TRBJ2-1	CSAPLAGGGFF	TGCAGTGCTCCCCTTGCGGGGGGAGGGTTCTTC
TRBV28	.	.	TRBJ1-2	CASSLSAGGAPYYGYTF	TGTGCCAGCAGTTTATCGGCGGGGGGGGCCCCTTACTATGGCTACACCTTC
TRBV2	.	.	TRBJ1-3	CASSEASGLLGNTIYF	TGTGCCAGCAGTGAAGCATCAGGACTTCTTGGAAACACCATATATTTT
TRBV3-1/TRBV3-2	.	TRBD1	TRBJ1-1	CASSPNRQGEAFF	TGTGCCAGCAGCCCTAACAGACAGGGGGAAGCTTTCTTT
TRBV9	once	.	TRBJ2-7	CASSVGTGSSYEQYF	TGTGCCAGCAGCGTAGGTACAGGGAGTAGTTACGAGCAGTACTTC
TRBV7-2	.	.	TRBJ1-1	CASSLVGLGAGATEAFF	TGTGCCAGCAGCTTAGTGGGGTTGGGCGCGGGGGCGACTGAAGCTTTCTTT
TRBV24-1	.	TRBD1	TRBJ2-5	CATSGQGVPETQYF	TGTGCCACCAGTGGACAGGGGGTCCCGGAGACCCAGTACTTC
TRBV9	once	TRBD1	TRBJ1-2	CASSVGDSTVPLWGYTF	TGTGCCAGCAGCGTAGGGGACAGCACGGTGCCGCTTTGGGGCTACACCTTC
TRBV5-8	.	.	TRBJ1-1	CASSFIGGKGTEAFF	TGTGCCAGCAGCTTCATCGGGGGGAAGGGTACTGAAGCTTTCTTT
TRBV9	.	TRBD1	TRBJ2-1	CASSVGTGGPSSEQFF	TGTGCCAGCAGCGTAGGGACAGGGGGACCCTCGAGTGAGCAGTTCTTC
TRBV18	.	.	TRBJ2-7	CASSPGHEQYF	TGTGCCAGCTCACCGGGGCACGAGCAGTACTTC
TRBV28	.	TRBD2	TRBJ2-1	CASSPRTSGSYNEQFF	TGTGCCAGCAGCCCCAGGACTAGCGGCTCCTACAATGAGCAGTTCTTC
TRBV5-1	.	TRBD2	TRBJ2-3	CASSLIAGDTDTQYF	TGCGCCAGCAGCTTAATAGCGGGAGACACAGATACGCAGTATTTT
TRBV7-8	.	TRBD1	TRBJ2-7	CASSLGQGDYEQYF	TGTGCCAGCAGCTTAGGGCAGGGGGACTACGAGCAGTACTTC
TRBV5-5	.	.	TRBJ1-2	CASSLSPGNYGYTF	TGTGCCAGCAGCTTATCCCCAGGGAACTATGGCTACACCTTC
TRBV12-3/TRBV12-4	medium-sized	.	TRBJ2-2	CASRVAGELFF	TGTGCCAGCCGGGTGGCCGGGGAGCTGTTTTTT
TRBV4-1	.	TRBD1	TRBJ1-6	CASSQEGTGRSPLHF	TGCGCCAGCAGCCAGGAAGGGACAGGGCGATCACCCCTCCACTTT
TRBV7-2	.	TRBD2	TRBJ2-5	CASSTGLAGGSETQYF	TGTGCCAGCAGCACCGGACTAGCGGGAGGTTCGGAGACCCAGTACTTC
TRBV6-4	.	.	TRBJ1-2	CASSVGNGGLDGYTF	TGTGCCAGCAGTGTCGGGAATGGGGGACTCGATGGCTACACCTTC
TRBV5-1	.	TRBD2	TRBJ2-7	CASSLSGRSHEQYF	TGCGCCAGCAGCTTAAGCGGGAGATCCCACGAGCAGTACTTC
TRBV15	.	.	TRBJ1-6	CATSRDVGGDSPLHF	TGTGCCACCAGCAGAGATGTTGGAGGCGATTCACCCCTCCACTTT
TRBV5-1	.	TRBD2	TRBJ2-1	CASSLAKTAGGRNEQFF	TGCGCCAGCAGCTTGGCCAAGACAGCGGGAGGGCGAAATGAGCAGTTCTTC
TRBV27	.	.	TRBJ2-7	CASRLQGLYEQYF	TGTGCCAGCAGATTACAGGGCCTCTACGAGCAGTACTTC
TRBV5-1	.	.	TRBJ2-5	CASSLELARSQYF	TGCGCCAGCAGCTTGGAACTAGCTCGGAGCCAGTACTTC
TRBV29-1	.	TRBD2	TRBJ2-1	CSALTSGGSYNEQFF	TGCAGCGCTTTGACTAGCGGGGGCTCCTACAATGAGCAGTTCTTC
TRBV24-1	.	TRBD1	TRBJ2-5	CATSGVGRDRGKTQYF	TGTGCCACCAGTGGTGTGGGCCGAGACAGGGGGAAGACCCAGTACTTC
TRBV5-1	.	.	TRBJ1-4	CASSPEGTNEKLFF	TGCGCCAGCAGCCCGGAGGGGACTAATGAAAAACTGTTTTTT